The rows below give T cell receptor beta chains drawn from one sample of a study of response to subunit inactivated influenza vaccine. MiXCR was run by TCRdb on the RT-PCR reads, yielding one entry per CDR3 protein. The sample shows around 580,000 distinct CDR3 sequences, about 15% of them seen only once. Sequences were derived from PBMCs from blood, sampled about 13 days after vaccination. These TCRs come from a man between 45 and 60 years old who received an inactivated influenza vaccine. CDR3s include the opening cysteine and the closing phenylalanine or tryptophan. The D gene is left open where the match is weak. The size of a clone is reported for some rows only, either as once, few or many, or as a class for expanded clones.

j_call | v_call | cdr3_length | clone_size | d_call | cdr3_nt | cdr3_aa
TRBJ2-5 | TRBV2 | 13 | . | . | TGTGCCAGCAGTGAAGGATCCACGGGGACCCAGTACTTC | CASSEGSTGTQYF
TRBJ2-4 | TRBV7-9 | 17 | . | . | TGTGCCAGCAAACGAGGACTACCTGGTTCTGGTAAAAACATTCAGTACTTC | CASKRGLPGSGKNIQYF
TRBJ1-2 | TRBV6-2/TRBV6-3 | 13 | few | . | TGTGCCAGCAGTTACGCCAGGGTCCATGGCTACACCTTC | CASSYARVHGYTF
TRBJ2-1 | TRBV6-4 | 15 | . | TRBD2 | TGTGCCAGCAGTGAGACTAGCGGGAGGGCCAATGAGCAGTTCTTC | CASSETSGRANEQFF
TRBJ1-4 | TRBV4-3 | 13 | few | . | TGCGCCAGCAGCCATAGGGGTGATGAAAAACTGTTTTTT | CASSHRGDEKLFF
TRBJ2-1 | TRBV19 | 15 | . | . | TGTGCCAGTAGCTTCCCTCGTCTCGGCTACAATGAGCAGTTCTTC | CASSFPRLGYNEQFF
TRBJ2-3 | TRBV5-1 | 15 | few | . | TGCGCCAGCAGCCTCGATGGACAAAGCACAGATACGCAGTATTTT | CASSLDGQSTDTQYF
TRBJ1-1 | TRBV7-9 | 15 | . | . | TGTGCCAGCAGCGTCGTGGCTGGCCGCCCCGTGGAAGCTTTCTTT | CASSVVAGRPVEAFF
TRBJ1-2 | TRBV15 | 15 | . | . | TGTGCCACCAGCAGAGATCTGGTGGGAGCCTATGGCTACACCTTC | CATSRDLVGAYGYTF
TRBJ2-7 | TRBV24-1 | 11 | . | . | TGTGCCACCAGTGCAGGGCGGGAGCAGTACTTC | CATSAGREQYF
TRBJ1-2 | TRBV10-3 | 14 | many | . | TGTGCCATCAGTGGAAACTCCGAGGTCTATGGCTACACCTTC | CAISGNSEVYGYTF
TRBJ2-7 | TRBV4-3 | 16 | few | . | TGCGCCAGCAGCCAAGTAGAAGGGGGACCTTCCTACGAGCAGTACTTC | CASSQVEGGPSYEQYF
TRBJ2-2 | TRBV6-2/TRBV6-3 | 15 | many | TRBD1 | TGTGCCAGCAGCCCAGGGGGCTCGGGCACCGGGGAGCTGTTTTTT | CASSPGGSGTGELFF
TRBJ2-3 | TRBV5-6 | 17 | . | . | TGTGCCAGCAGCCCTAAACTACAGGGGACTAGCACAGATACGCAGTATTTT | CASSPKLQGTSTDTQYF
TRBJ2-2 | TRBV5-1 | 18 | . | TRBD2 | TGCGCCAGCAGGGGTACCGTGACTAGCGGGACGAACACCGGGGAGCTGTTTTTT | CASRGTVTSGTNTGELFF
TRBJ2-5 | TRBV18 | 13 | many | TRBD1 | TGTGCCAGCTCACAGGGGGCCCAAGAGACCCAGTACTTC | CASSQGAQETQYF
TRBJ2-1 | TRBV5-1 | 13 | many | . | TGCGCCAGCAGCTGGGACGACTACAATGAGCAGTTCTTC | CASSWDDYNEQFF
TRBJ1-1 | TRBV6-5 | 14 | many | . | TGTGCCAGCAGTTACCAGGGAGGGAACACTGAAGCTTTCTTT | CASSYQGGNTEAFF
TRBJ1-4 | TRBV11-2 | 17 | few | TRBD1 | TGTGCCAGCAGCTTACGTCAAATCAGGGGGCTGAGTGAAAAACTGTTTTTT | CASSLRQIRGLSEKLFF
TRBJ2-4 | TRBV7-9 | 11 | . | . | TGTGCCAGCACCGACGGTAGCATTCAGTACTTC | CASTDGSIQYF
TRBJ2-7 | TRBV4-2 | 15 | few | TRBD1 | TGTGCCAGCAGCCACCCGGACAGGGGGCTCTCCGAGCAGTACTTC | CASSHPDRGLSEQYF
TRBJ2-3 | TRBV7-9 | 17 | once | TRBD2 | TGTGCCAGCAGCTCGCACGAACTAGCGTCTAGCACAGATACGCAGTATTTT | CASSSHELASSTDTQYF
TRBJ2-7 | TRBV20-1 | 14 | few | . | TGCAGTGCTAGTGACAGGCCTAAGGCCTACGAGCAGTACTTC | CSASDRPKAYEQYF
TRBJ2-1 | TRBV4-2 | 16 | . | . | TGTGCCAGCAGCCAAGATCGACTAGACTCCTACAATGAGCAGTTCTTC | CASSQDRLDSYNEQFF
TRBJ2-1 | TRBV7-9 | 13 | . | . | TGTGCCAGCAGCTTATCCCATGGAACGGAGCAGTTCTTC | CASSLSHGTEQFF
TRBJ2-2 | TRBV4-3 | 15 | few | . | TGCGCCAGCAGCCGATCGGGGGCGGGCACCGGGGAGCTGTTTTTT | CASSRSGAGTGELFF
TRBJ2-5 | TRBV28 | 16 | many | . | TGTGCCAGCAGTAAACCGACTGCTCAGGTCCAAGAGACCCAGTACTTC | CASSKPTAQVQETQYF
TRBJ2-2 | TRBV7-2 | 14 | . | . | TGTGCCAGCAGCTTAGGAAAAGGATCCGGGGAGCTGTTTTTT | CASSLGKGSGELFF
TRBJ1-4 | TRBV4-1 | 15 | few | . | TGCGCCAGCAGGGCGATCATTTCAACTAATGAAAAACTGTTTTTT | CASRAIISTNEKLFF
TRBJ1-2 | TRBV12-3/TRBV12-4 | 12 | . | . | TGTGCCAGCAGTTTACTGGGAGGTGGCTACACCTTC | CASSLLGGGYTF
TRBJ1-2 | TRBV7-9 | 16 | few | TRBD1 | TGTGCCAGCAGCTCGCTCAAGACAGGGAGAGGGTATGGCTACACCTTC | CASSSLKTGRGYGYTF
TRBJ2-7 | TRBV6-5 | 15 | . | . | TGTGCCAGCGCTACTCGCGGCGGAAGAGACTACGAGCAGTACTTC | CASATRGGRDYEQYF
TRBJ2-1 | TRBV3-1 | 15 | . | . | TGTGCCAGCAGCCAAGATTACGGGAGATTAAATGAGCAGTTCTTC | CASSQDYGRLNEQFF
TRBJ2-3 | TRBV12-3/TRBV12-4 | 19 | few | . | TGTGCCAGCAGCAGCGTCGATATTCTTTCAGGGTCCAACACAGATACGCAGTATTTT | CASSSVDILSGSNTDTQYF
TRBJ2-7 | TRBV3-1 | 14 | . | . | TGTGCCAGCAGGCCACGCGGGACCTACTACGAGCAGTACTTC | CASRPRGTYYEQYF
TRBJ1-1 | TRBV28 | 13 | . | . | TGTGCCAGCAGTTTACCCACCGGACAGAAAACTTTCTTT | CASSLPTGQKTFF
TRBJ2-5 | TRBV3-1 | 17 | . | . | TGTGCCAGCAGCCAAGGATTACCGGGGGCCTCTCGAGAGACCCAGTACTTC | CASSQGLPGASRETQYF
TRBJ2-1 | TRBV2 | 11 | . | . | TGTGCCAGCAGTGCGGAACGTGAGCAGTTCTTC | CASSAEREQFF
TRBJ2-5 | TRBV5-5 | 14 | many | TRBD2 | TGTGCCAGCAGGGGTAGCGGGGGCCAAGAGACCCAGTACTTC | CASRGSGGQETQYF
TRBJ2-7 | TRBV15 | 14 | . | . | TGTGCCACCAGCAGAGACAGGGGGGGGTACGAGCAGTACTTC | CATSRDRGGYEQYF
TRBJ1-5 | TRBV15 | 16 | . | . | TGTGCCACCAGCACATCACGACAGTATAGCAATCAGCCCCAGCATTTT | CATSTSRQYSNQPQHF